Presented here are 26 T cell receptor beta chains from one specimen sequenced in a study of beta chain features in type 1 diabetes (dated by TCRdb to between 2017 and 2018). The paper's findings and limits, for the study overall: A moderate but significant shortening of TCRB CDR3 length was observed in type 1 diabetes patients in all four CD4+ subsets.

These receptors are not linked to any known antigen. Libraries were made using the immunoSEQ multiplex PCR assay. All of the isolated RNA was reverse transcribed with the High Capacity cDNA Reverse Transcription Kit, so expressed TCRB transcripts were sequenced. TCRdb mirrors the immuneACCESS table, restricted to in-frame sequences. Some clones are absent from its copies; in checked studies, under half trace to an unresolved V gene, and the reason for the others is unknown. Here the sample has roughly 100,000 clones; 25% to 30% occur a single time. The ten largest account for roughly 0.5% of the sample. Sequenced material: central memory CD4+ T cells from blood. All receptors derive from a woman between 18 and 29 years old with type 1 diabetes.

This clone was counted only a few times. V and J are TRBV6-1 and TRBJ1-5; no clear D gene. V dropped 7 bases and J dropped 2 bases, with 6 bases sitting between them. The CDR3 is made up of 12 amino acids. Germline V gene sequence: CDR1 MNHNS, CDR2 SASEGT. DNA for the CDR3: TGTGCCAGCACAGAGGGCAATCAGCCCCAGCATTTT. Amino acids: CASTEGNQPQHF.

Note on this clone: The junction does not match germline at one end; this may be a read error. This chain joins TRBV7-9 and TRBJ2-1; D not resolved. The CDR3 sequence is 12 residues long. Germline values: CDR1 SEHNR, CDR2 FQNEAQ (reference sequence). CDR3 amino acids: CASSLESRVSVF. CDR3 DNA sequence: TGTGCCAGCAGCTTAGAGTCCCGGGTCTCGGTCTTC. Together with reference TRBV7-9 and TRBJ2-1, the CDR3 gives the full variable domain: DTGVSQNPRHKITKRGQNVTFRCDPISEHNRLYWYRQTLGQGPEFLTYFQNEAQLEKSRLLSDRFSAERPKGSFSTLEIQRTEQGDSAMYLCASSLESRVSVFGPGTRLTVL.

This clone was observed a handful of times. The chain uses TRBV27 and TRBJ1-5, with 7 bases lining up with TRBD1. The germline V gene encodes CDR1 MNHEY and CDR2 SMNVEV (reference sequence). The CDR3 has 18 amino acids. V trimming: 0 bases; J trimming: 3 bases; junction bases outside the gene matches: 11. CDR3 amino acids: CASSLSSGRGFNNQPQHF. The CDR3 DNA reads TGTGCCAGCAGTTTATCGAGCGGCAGGGGGTTTAACAATCAGCCCCAGCATTTT.

This sequence joins TRBV7-2 and TRBJ2-1; a possible D gene is TRBD1 (5 bases). The CDR3 covers 14 residues. V was shortened by 5 bases and J by 7 bases, with 15 bases between the two germline ends. From germline, CDR1 is SGHTA and CDR2 FQGNSA. CDR3 in DNA: TGTGCCAGCAGCCCAGGTGGTAAGGGGAATGAGCAGTTCTTC. As protein: CASSPGGKGNEQFF. The complete variable domain, with remaining parts taken from reference TRBV7-2 and TRBJ2-1, reads GAGVSQSPSNKVTEKGKDVELRCDPISGHTALYWYRQSLGQGLEFLIYFQGNSAPDKSGLPSDRFSAERTGGSVSTLTIQRTQQEDSAVYLCASSPGGKGNEQFFGPGTRLTVL.

The genes are TRBV9 and TRBJ2-3; no firm D call. In germline, CDR1 is SGDLS, CDR2 YYNGEE. CDR3 size: 16 residues. The V end lost 0 bases, the J end lost 0 bases, and 11 bases lay between the germline ends. CDR3 amino acids: CASSVAVSSSTDTQYF. The CDR3 coding sequence is TGTGCCAGCAGCGTAGCGGTCTCATCTAGCACAGATACGCAGTATTTT.

In nucleotides, the CDR3 is TGTGCCAGCAGGCGCAAGGGGGGGGCTACGGGCTACACCTTC. Amino acids: CASRRKGGATGYTF. The gene calls are TRBV27 and TRBJ1-2, with TRBD1 as a possible D gene (6 bases). Germline CDR1 reads MNHEY; CDR2 reads SMNVEV (reference sequence). CDR3 length: 14 amino acids. V lost 6 bases, J lost 8 bases, and 19 bases lay in between.

As regards this clone: The sample contains more than one DNA sequence encoding this CDR3. J is TRBJ1-1 and V is TRBV20-1; D gene uncertain. Germline V gene lookup returns CDR1 DFQATT and CDR2 SNEGSKA (reference sequence). The CDR3 runs to 11 residues. V lost 2 bases and J lost 3, with 4 bases in between. CDR3 protein: CSARIDTEAFF. In DNA, the CDR3 is TGCAGTGCTAGAATAGACACTGAAGCTTTCTTT.

The V gene is TRBV9, the J gene TRBJ1-2; 8 positions match TRBD1. Germline CDR1 SGDLS, CDR2 YYNGEE. J lost 4 bases, V lost 4 bases, and 6 bases had no gene match. This CDR3 is 14 amino acids long. The CDR3 protein is CASSPSGQVYGYTF. The CDR3 coding sequence is TGTGCCAGCAGCCCCTCGGGACAGGTCTATGGCTACACCTTC.

The gene calls are TRBV21-1 and TRBJ2-1; TRBD2 is the table's D call and was not checked against the DNA. TRBV21-1 is a documented pseudogene. The CDR3 is 17 residues long. The DNA of the CDR3 is TGTGCCAGCAGCACAAAAGGGACTAGCGGGGAGGGGGATGAGCAGTTCTTC. Translated: CASSTKGTSGEGDEQFF.

The sample holds a few counts of this clone. V usage is TRBV6-1 and J usage is TRBJ1-2, with 9 bases that match TRBD1. CDR3 size: 14 residues. Germline V CDR1 and CDR2: MNHNS, SASEGT. Trimming at V came to 6 bases and at J to 7 bases, leaving 9 bases not matched to a gene. CDR3 nucleotides: TGTGCCAGCAGCGCTCACCGGGACAGGGCTGGCTACACCTTC. Its translation is CASSAHRDRAGYTF.

The chain joins TRBV9 to TRBJ2-2, with 8 bases aligning to TRBD2. Germline values: CDR1 SGDLS, CDR2 YYNGEE. This CDR3 has 17 amino acids. Trimming at V came to 4 bases and at J to 9 bases, leaving 17 bases not matched to a gene. CDR3 in amino acids: CASSPPYLGLAHRELFF. The CDR3 DNA reads as TGTGCCAGCAGCCCCCCCTACCTCGGACTAGCTCACCGGGAGCTGTTTTTT.

The CDR3 DNA sequence: TGTGCCAGCAGCGCAGGGGTGGAGACCCAGTACTTC. Encoded protein: CASSAGVETQYF. The rearrangement links TRBV11-3 to TRBJ2-5; TRBD1 is a possible D gene (6 bases). Per the germline V gene, CDR1 is SGHNT and CDR2 is YENEEA. The CDR3 length is 12 residues. Trimming took 5 bases from V and 5 from J, leaving 9 bases between them.

The chain links TRBV18 to TRBJ2-5; D remains unclear. The V gene lost 3 bases and the J gene lost 2 bases, with 7 bases spanning the gap. This CDR3 contains 13 residues. Germline lookup yields CDR1 KGHSH and CDR2 LQKENI. The CDR3 DNA reads TGTGCCAGCTCACCGTCGGGTCAAGAGACCCAGTACTTC. The encoded protein is CASSPSGQETQYF. Supplemented by reference TRBV18 and TRBJ2-5, the full variable domain reads NAGVMQNPRHLVRRRGQEARLRCSPMKGHSHVYWYRQLPEEGLKFMVYLQKENIIDESGMPKERFSAEFPKEGPSILRIQQVVRGDSAAYFCASSPSGQETQYFGPGTRLLVL.

The chain couples TRBV7-2 to TRBJ2-1; 12 nucleotides align to TRBD2. The CDR3 totals 17 residues. V lost 5 bases, J lost 8 bases, and 13 bases stayed unmatched. From germline, CDR1 is SGHTA and CDR2 FQGNSA. The CDR3 DNA reads TGTGCCAGCAGCCCCATTTCTAGCGGGAGGGCGGTATATGAGCAGTTCTTC. Translated: CASSPISSGRAVYEQFF.

The chain recombines TRBV5-6 with TRBJ1-2; weak D call: TRBD1 (5 bases). The CDR3 length is 15 residues. V lost 4 bases, J lost 7 bases, and 20 bases lay in between. Germline-derived CDR1 and CDR2 are SGHDT and YYEEEE. Written as DNA, the CDR3 is TGTGCCAGCAGCGCGACCCAGACAGACTTGTTTGGCTACACCTTC. This sequence encodes CASSATQTDLFGYTF.

This clone occurred a few times. This sequence joins TRBV30 and TRBJ2-5, with 16 bases that match TRBD2. Germline CDR1 and CDR2: GTSNPN and SVGIG (reference sequence). The CDR3 consists of 16 residues. V shed 4 bases, J shed 5 bases, and the junction held 7 bases outside the gene matches. CDR3 in DNA: TGTGCCTGGACACGGGGACTAGCGGGAGGGGGGGAGACCCAGTACTTC. Translated, it gives CAWTRGLAGGGETQYF.

This clone has a handful of counts. The rearrangement links TRBV11-3 to TRBJ2-1; tentatively, D is TRBD2 (6 bases). The CDR3 has 17 amino acids. CDR1 and CDR2 (germline): SGHNT, YENEEA. The V end was cut by 5 bases, the J end by 3 bases, with 20 bases between. CDR3 bases: TGTGCCAGCAGCCCGGGGGTGTTATCTAACAGCTACAATGAGCAGTTCTTC. Encoded protein: CASSPGVLSNSYNEQFF.

The chain is built from TRBV7-9 and TRBJ2-3; 11 positions agree with TRBD2. CDR1 and CDR2 (germline): SEHNR, FQNEAQ (reference sequence). Trimming removed 5 bases from V and 1 base from J; junction bases left unmatched: 5. The CDR3 spans 16 residues. The DNA for the CDR3 is TGTGCCAGCAGCCAACTAGCGGGAGTTGGCACAGATACGCAGTATTTT. Translating gives CASSQLAGVGTDTQYF.

This clone was recorded a few times. V is TRBV5-1 and J is TRBJ2-7, with D possibly matching TRBD1 (6 bases). The CDR3 covers 14 residues. Germline lookup yields CDR1 SGHRS and CDR2 YFSETQ. The V end was cut by 4 bases, the J end by 0 bases, with 11 bases between. CDR3 sequence: CASSTSGHSYEQYF. The DNA for the CDR3 is TGCGCCAGCAGCACCTCGGGACACTCCTACGAGCAGTACTTC.

V gene TRBV29-1 combines with J gene TRBJ1-2, with TRBD1 matching 7 bases. Germline CDR1 reads SQVTM; CDR2 reads ANQGSEA. With V trimmed by 4 bases and J by 5 bases, 7 bases remained unmatched. CDR3 size: 13 residues. CDR3: CSVVTGRGYGYTF. CDR3 bases: TGCAGCGTTGTGACAGGGCGGGGTTATGGCTACACCTTC.

This chain connects TRBV5-1 to TRBJ2-1; 7 nucleotides agree with TRBD1. The germline gives CDR1 SGHRS, CDR2 YFSETQ. The J segment lost 8 bases and the V segment lost 2 bases, leaving 4 bases of the junction unmatched. The CDR3 is 13 amino acids. The CDR3 loop reads CASSLQGFDEQFF. The CDR3 nucleotides are TGCGCCAGCAGCTTACAGGGGTTCGATGAGCAGTTCTTC.

This chain links TRBV7-2 with TRBJ1-1; unclear D gene. Germline-derived CDR1 and CDR2 are SGHTA and FQGNSA. The CDR3 is 15 residues long. Deletions cut 6 bases from V and 5 bases from J, with 19 bases between. CDR3 protein: CASSPAGVAGTEAFF. The CDR3 DNA sequence: TGTGCCAGCAGTCCGGCCGGGGTCGCGGGGACTGAAGCTTTCTTT.

V is TRBV23-1 and J is TRBJ2-3, with 10 nucleotides matching TRBD2. TRBV23-1 is sorted into the ORF group, with uncertain function. The CDR3 consists of 19 residues. The trim removed 3 bases at V and 6 bases at J, leaving 18 bases unmatched. Written as DNA, the CDR3 is TGCGCCAGCAGTCACCCAGTGGCTAGCGGGAGTATCGGGGTTGATACGCAGTATTTT. This sequence encodes CASSHPVASGSIGVDTQYF.

The gene calls are TRBV5-4 and TRBJ1-1; D perhaps matches TRBD1 (6 bases). The V and J ends lost 0 bases and 1 base respectively, with 13 bases between them. Germline V gene lookup returns CDR1 SGHNT and CDR2 YYREEE (reference sequence). The CDR3 loop spans 16 amino acids. The CDR3 is CASSLDRRGQNTEAFF. The CDR3 DNA sequence: TGTGCCAGCAGCTTGGACCGCAGGGGCCAGAACACTGAAGCTTTCTTT.

The chain uses TRBV20-1 and TRBJ1-2; D not resolved. From germline, CDR1 is DFQATT and CDR2 SNEGSKA (reference sequence). This CDR3 has 11 amino acids. Trimming removed 3 bases at V and 6 bases at J, with 8 bases between. DNA for the CDR3: TGCAGTGCTAGTATCGGTAATGGCTACACCTTC. Translation gives CSASIGNGYTF.

For the CDR3, the DNA is TGTGCCAGCAGCTTATCAACAGACTACGAGCAGTACGTC. This codes for CASSLSTDYEQYV. V and J are TRBV7-6 and TRBJ2-7; no clear D. The CDR3 extends over 13 amino acids. Trimming removed 2 bases from V and 3 bases from J, with 8 bases in between. Germline V gene data show CDR1 as SGHVS and CDR2 as FNYEAQ.